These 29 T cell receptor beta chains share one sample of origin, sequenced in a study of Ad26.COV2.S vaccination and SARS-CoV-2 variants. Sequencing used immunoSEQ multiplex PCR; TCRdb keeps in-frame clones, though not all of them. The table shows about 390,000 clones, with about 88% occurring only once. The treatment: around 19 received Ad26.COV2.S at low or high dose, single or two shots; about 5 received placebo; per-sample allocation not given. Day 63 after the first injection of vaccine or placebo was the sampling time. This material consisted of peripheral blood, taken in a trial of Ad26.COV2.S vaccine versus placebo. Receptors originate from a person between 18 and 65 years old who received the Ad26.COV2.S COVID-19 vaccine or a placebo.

The CDR3 protein is CASSYGANYGYTF. CDR3 coding DNA: TGTGCCAGCAGTTATGGGGCTAACTATGGCTACACCTTC. V and J are TRBV6-5 and TRBJ1-2; D remains ambiguous. The CDR3 has 13 residues. The V gene's germline CDR1 is MNHEY and CDR2 SVGAGI. With 3 bases removed from V and 0 bases from J, the gap between germline ends came to 5 bases.

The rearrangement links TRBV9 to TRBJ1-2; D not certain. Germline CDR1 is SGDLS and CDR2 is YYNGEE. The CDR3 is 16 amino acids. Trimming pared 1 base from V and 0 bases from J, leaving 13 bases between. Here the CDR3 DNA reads TGTGCCAGCAGCGTAAGTGTTGCACATGCTAACTATGGCTACACCTTC. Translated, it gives CASSVSVAHANYGYTF.

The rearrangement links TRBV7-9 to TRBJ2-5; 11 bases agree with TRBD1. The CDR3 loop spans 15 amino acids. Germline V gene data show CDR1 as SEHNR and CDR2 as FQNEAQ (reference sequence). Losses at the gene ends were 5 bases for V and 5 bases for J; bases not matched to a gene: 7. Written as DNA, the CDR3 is TGTGCCAGCAGCACCACCGGGACAGGGGGTGAGACCCAGTACTTC. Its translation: CASSTTGTGGETQYF.

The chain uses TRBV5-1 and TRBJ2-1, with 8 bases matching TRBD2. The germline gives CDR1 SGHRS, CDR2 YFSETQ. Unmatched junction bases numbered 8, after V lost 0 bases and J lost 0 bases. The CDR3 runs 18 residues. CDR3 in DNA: TGCGCCAGCAGCTTGGAAGCAGCGGGGGAGAGCTCCTACAATGAGCAGTTCTTC. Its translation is CASSLEAAGESSYNEQFF.

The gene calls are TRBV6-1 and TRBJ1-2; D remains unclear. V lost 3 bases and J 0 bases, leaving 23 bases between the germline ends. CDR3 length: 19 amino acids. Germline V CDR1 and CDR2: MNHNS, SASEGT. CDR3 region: CASSDADSIVSLANYGYTF. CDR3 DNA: TGTGCCAGCAGTGATGCCGACTCGATTGTATCTCTAGCTAACTATGGCTACACCTTC.

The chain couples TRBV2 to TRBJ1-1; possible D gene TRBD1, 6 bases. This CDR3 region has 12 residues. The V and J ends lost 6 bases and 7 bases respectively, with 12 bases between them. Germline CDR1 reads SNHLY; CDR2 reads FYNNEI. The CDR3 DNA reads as TGTGCCAGCAGGGGGGACATAGATGAAGCTTTCTTT. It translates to CASRGDIDEAFF.

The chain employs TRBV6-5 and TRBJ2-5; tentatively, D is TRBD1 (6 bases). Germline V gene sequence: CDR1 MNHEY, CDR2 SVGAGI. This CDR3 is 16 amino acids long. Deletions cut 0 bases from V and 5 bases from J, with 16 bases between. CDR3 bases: TGTGCCAGCAGTTACTCGGGCAGGGGAGTCGAGGAGACCCAGTACTTC. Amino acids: CASSYSGRGVEETQYF.

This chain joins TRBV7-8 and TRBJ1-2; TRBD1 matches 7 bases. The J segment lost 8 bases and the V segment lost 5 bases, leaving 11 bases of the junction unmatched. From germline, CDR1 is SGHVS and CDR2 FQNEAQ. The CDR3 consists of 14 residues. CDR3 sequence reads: CASSRDRNPAGYTF. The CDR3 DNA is TGTGCCAGCAGCCGGGACAGAAATCCAGCGGGCTACACCTTC. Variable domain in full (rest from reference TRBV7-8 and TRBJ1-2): GAGVSQSPRYKVAKRGQDVALRCDPISGHVSLFWYQQALGQGPEFLTYFQNEAQLDKSGLPSDRFFAERPEGSVSTLKIQRTQQEDSAVYLCASSRDRNPAGYTFGSGTRLTVV.

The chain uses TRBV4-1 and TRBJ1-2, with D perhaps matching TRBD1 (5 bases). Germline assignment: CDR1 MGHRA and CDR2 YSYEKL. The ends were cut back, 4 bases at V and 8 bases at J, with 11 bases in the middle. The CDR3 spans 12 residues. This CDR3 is CASSPDGDGYTF. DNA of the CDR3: TGCGCCAGCAGCCCGGATGGGGACGGCTACACCTTC.

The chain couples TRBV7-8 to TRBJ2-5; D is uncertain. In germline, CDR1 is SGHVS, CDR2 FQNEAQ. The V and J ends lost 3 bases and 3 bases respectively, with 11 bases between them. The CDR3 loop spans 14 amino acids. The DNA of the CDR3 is TGTGCCAGCAGCTTTCAGCCTAGAAAAGAGACCCAGTACTTC. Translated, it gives CASSFQPRKETQYF.

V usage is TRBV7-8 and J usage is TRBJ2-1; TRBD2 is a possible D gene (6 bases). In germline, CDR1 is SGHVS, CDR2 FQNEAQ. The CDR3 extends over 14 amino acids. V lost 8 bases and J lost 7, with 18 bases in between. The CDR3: CASEWGGEVNEQFF. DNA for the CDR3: TGTGCCAGCGAGTGGGGCGGGGAGGTGAATGAGCAGTTCTTC.

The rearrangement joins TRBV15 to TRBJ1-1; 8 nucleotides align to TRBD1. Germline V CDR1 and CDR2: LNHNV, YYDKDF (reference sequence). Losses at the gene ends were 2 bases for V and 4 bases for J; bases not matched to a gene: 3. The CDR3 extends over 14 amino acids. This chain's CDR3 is CATSRTTGATEAFF. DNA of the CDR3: TGTGCCACCAGCAGAACGACAGGGGCCACTGAAGCTTTCTTT.

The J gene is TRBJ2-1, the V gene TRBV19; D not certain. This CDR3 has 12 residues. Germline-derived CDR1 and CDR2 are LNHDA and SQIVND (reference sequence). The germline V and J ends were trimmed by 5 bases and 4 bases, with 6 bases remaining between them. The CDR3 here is CASSSRYNEQFF. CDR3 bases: TGTGCCAGTAGTTCGAGGTACAATGAGCAGTTCTTC.

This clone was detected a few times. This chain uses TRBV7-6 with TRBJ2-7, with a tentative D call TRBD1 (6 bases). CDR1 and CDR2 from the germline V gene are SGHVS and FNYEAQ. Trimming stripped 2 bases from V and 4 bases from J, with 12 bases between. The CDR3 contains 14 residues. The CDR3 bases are TGTGCCAGCAGCTTATTCTCGGGACAATACGAGCAGTACTTC. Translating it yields CASSLFSGQYEQYF.

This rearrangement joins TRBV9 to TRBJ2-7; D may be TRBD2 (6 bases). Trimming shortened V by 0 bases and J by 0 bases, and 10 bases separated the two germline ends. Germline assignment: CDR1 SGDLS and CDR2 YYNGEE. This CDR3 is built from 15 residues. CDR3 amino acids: CASSVGGTSSYEQYF. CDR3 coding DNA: TGTGCCAGCAGCGTAGGGGGGACTTCCTCCTACGAGCAGTACTTC.

This chain's CDR3 is CASSPNLAGRTYEQYF. CDR3 nucleotides: TGTGCCAGCAGTCCTAATCTAGCGGGGAGGACCTACGAGCAGTACTTC. This sequence joins TRBV3-1 (or the pseudogene TRBV3-2) and TRBJ2-7, with TRBD2 matching over 9 bases. The ends lost 6 bases at V and 2 bases at J; junction bases unmatched: 11. Looked up from germline, CDR1 is LGHDT and CDR2 is YNNKEL (reference sequence). This CDR3 is built from 16 residues.

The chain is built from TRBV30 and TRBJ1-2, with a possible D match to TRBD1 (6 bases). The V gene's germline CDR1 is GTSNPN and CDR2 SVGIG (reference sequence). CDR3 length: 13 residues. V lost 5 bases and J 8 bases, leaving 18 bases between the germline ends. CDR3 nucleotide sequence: TGTGCCTGGGGCCCAGGGGACGTTCGGGGCTACACCTTC. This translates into CAWGPGDVRGYTF.

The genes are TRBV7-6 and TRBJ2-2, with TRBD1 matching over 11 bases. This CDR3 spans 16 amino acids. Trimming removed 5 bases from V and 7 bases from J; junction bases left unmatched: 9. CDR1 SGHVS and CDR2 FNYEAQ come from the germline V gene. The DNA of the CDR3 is TGTGCCAGCAGCCCGAGGACAGGGGGCGAGGGCGGGGAGCTGTTTTTT. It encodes CASSPRTGGEGGELFF.

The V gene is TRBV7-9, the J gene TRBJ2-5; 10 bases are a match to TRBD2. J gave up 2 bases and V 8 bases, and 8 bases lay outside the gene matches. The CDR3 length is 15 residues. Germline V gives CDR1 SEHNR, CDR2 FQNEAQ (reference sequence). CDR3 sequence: CASFLSGGRQETQYF. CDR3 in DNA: TGTGCCAGCTTTCTTAGCGGGGGGCGACAAGAGACCCAGTACTTC. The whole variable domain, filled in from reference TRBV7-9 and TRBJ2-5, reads DTGVSQNPRHKITKRGQNVTFRCDPISEHNRLYWYRQTLGQGPEFLTYFQNEAQLEKSRLLSDRFSAERPKGSFSTLEIQRTEQGDSAMYLCASFLSGGRQETQYFGPGTRLLVL.

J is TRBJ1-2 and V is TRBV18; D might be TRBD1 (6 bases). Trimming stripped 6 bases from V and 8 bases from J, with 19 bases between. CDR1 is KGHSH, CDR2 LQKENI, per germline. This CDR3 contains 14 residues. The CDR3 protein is CASSQLQGSTGYTF. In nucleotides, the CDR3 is TGTGCCAGCTCTCAGCTCCAGGGGTCGACGGGCTACACCTTC.

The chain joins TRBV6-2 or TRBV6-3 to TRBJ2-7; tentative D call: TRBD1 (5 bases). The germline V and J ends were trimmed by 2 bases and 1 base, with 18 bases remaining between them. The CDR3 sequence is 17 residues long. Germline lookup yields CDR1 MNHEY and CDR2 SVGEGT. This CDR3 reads CASSYPGAETVSYEQYF. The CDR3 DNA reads TGTGCCAGCAGTTACCCTGGGGCAGAGACCGTTTCCTACGAGCAGTACTTC.

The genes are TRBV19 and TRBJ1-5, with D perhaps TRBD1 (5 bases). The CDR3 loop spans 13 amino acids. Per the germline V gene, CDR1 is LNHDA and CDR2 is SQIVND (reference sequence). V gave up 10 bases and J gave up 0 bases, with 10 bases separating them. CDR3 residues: CATQTDSNQPQHF. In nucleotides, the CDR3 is TGTGCCACCCAGACAGATAGCAATCAGCCCCAGCATTTT.

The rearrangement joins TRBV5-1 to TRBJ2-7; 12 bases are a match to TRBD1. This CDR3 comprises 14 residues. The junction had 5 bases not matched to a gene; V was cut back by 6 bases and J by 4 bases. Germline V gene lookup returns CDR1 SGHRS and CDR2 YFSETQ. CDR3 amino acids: CASKPGQGAYEQYF. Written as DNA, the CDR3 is TGCGCCAGCAAGCCGGGACAGGGGGCGTACGAGCAGTACTTC.

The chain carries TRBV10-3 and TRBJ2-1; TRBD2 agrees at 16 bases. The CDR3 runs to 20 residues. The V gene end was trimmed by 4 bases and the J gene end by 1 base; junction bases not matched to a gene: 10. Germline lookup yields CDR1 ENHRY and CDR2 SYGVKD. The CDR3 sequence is CAISAGTSGGGSWSYNEQFF. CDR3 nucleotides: TGTGCCATCAGTGCAGGGACTAGCGGGGGGGGCAGTTGGTCCTACAATGAGCAGTTCTTC.

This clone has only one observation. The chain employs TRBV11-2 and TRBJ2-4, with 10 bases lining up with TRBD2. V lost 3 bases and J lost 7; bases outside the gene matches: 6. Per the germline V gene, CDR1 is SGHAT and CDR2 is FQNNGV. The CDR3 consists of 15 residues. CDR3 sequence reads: CASSFLAGEGNIQYF. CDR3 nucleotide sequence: TGTGCCAGCAGCTTCCTAGCGGGGGAAGGGAACATTCAGTACTTC.

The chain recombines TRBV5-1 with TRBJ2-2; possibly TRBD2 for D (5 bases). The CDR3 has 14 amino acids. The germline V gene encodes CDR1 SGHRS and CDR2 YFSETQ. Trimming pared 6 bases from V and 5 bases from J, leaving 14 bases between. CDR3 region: CASNSSPGTGELFF. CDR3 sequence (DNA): TGCGCCAGCAACTCGTCTCCGGGGACCGGGGAGCTGTTTTTT.

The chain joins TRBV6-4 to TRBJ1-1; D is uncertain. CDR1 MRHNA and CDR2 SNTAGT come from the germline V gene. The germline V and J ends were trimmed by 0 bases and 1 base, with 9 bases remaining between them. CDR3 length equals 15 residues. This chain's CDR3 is CASSDSSHGNTEAFF. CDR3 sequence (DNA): TGTGCCAGCAGTGACTCTTCCCACGGGAACACTGAAGCTTTCTTT.

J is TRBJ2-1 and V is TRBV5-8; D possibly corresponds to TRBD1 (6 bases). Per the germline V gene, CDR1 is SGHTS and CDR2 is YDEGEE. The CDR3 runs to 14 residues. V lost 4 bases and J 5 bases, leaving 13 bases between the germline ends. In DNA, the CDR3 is TGTGCCAGCAGCCCAGGACAGACAAACAATGAGCAGTTCTTC. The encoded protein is CASSPGQTNNEQFF.

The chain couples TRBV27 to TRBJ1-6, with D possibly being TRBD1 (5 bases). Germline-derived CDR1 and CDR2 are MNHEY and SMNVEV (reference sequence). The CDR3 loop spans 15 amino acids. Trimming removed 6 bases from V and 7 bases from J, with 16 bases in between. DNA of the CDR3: TGTGCCAGCAGCTACTCCGAAGGGGTGAATTCACCCCTCCACTTT. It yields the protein CASSYSEGVNSPLHF.